This T cell receptor (beta chain) was retrieved from a study of blood T cell repertoires in COVID-19. The V end was cut by 6 bases, the J end by 7 bases, with 15 bases between. Germline CDR1 MNHEY, CDR2 SVGEGT. There are 13 residues in the CDR3. Per the authors' pipeline: Reference gene primer amplification gave nucleated cell count estimates. Generated by immunoSEQ multiplex PCR, the TCRdb table keeps only in-frame clones and is missing some. That table supplies the V and J calls and clone size; D and trimming were determined from the DNA. Among approximately 97,000 clones listed, roughly 85% were seen once.

This receptor was identified in a man aged 80 or over with acute or convalescent COVID-19. The genes are TRBV6-2 or TRBV6-3 and TRBJ1-1; perhaps TRBD1 as D (6 bases). Sequences were obtained from peripheral blood. The CDR3 coding sequence is TGTGCCAGCAGCGCCACAGGGAGTAGTGAAGCTTTCTTT. Its protein is CASSATGSSEAFF.